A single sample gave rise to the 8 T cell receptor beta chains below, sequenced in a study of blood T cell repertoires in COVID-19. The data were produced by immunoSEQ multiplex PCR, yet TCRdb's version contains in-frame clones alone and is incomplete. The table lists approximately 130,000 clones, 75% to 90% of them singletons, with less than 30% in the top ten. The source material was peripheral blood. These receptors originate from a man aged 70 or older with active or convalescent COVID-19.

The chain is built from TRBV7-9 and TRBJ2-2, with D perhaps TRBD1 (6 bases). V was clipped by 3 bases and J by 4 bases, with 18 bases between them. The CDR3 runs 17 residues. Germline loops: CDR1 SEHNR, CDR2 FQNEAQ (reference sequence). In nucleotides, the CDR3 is TGTGCCAGCAGCTTGACTGGCCCAGGGGCGGTCACCGGGGAGCTGTTTTTT. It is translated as CASSLTGPGAVTGELFF.

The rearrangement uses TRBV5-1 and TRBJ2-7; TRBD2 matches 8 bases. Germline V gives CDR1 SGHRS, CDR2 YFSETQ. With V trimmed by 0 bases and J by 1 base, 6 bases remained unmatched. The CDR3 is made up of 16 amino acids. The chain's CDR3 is CASSLVVTSVSYEQYF. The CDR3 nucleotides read TGCGCCAGCAGCTTGGTGGTGACTAGCGTTTCCTACGAGCAGTACTTC. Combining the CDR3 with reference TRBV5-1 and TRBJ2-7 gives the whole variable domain KAGVTQTPRYLIKTRGQQVTLSCSPISGHRSVSWYQQTPGQGLQFLFEYFSETQRNKGNFPGRFSGRQFSNSRSEMNVSTLELGDSALYLCASSLVVTSVSYEQYFGPGTRLTVT.

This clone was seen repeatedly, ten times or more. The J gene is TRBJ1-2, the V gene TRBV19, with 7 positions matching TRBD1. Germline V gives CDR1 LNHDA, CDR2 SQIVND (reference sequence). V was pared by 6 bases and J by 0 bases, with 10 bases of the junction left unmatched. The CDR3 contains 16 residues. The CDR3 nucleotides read TGTGCCAGTAGCCCGGGACAGTACAGAGCTAACTATGGCTACACCTTC. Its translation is CASSPGQYRANYGYTF.

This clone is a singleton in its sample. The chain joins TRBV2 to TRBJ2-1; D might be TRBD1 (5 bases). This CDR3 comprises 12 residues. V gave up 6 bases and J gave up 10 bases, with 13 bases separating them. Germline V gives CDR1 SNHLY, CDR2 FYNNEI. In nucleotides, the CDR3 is TGTGCCAGCAGCCAACCACAGGACGAGCAGTTCTTC. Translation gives CASSQPQDEQFF.

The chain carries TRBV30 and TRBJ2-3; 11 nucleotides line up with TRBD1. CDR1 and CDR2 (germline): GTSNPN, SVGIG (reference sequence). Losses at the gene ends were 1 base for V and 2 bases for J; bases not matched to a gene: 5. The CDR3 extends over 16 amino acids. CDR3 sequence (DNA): TGTGCCTGGAGTGCCAGGACAGGGGGCATCACAGATACGCAGTATTTT. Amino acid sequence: CAWSARTGGITDTQYF.

The CDR3 nucleotides read TGTGCCAGTAGTACAGAAAGCGGGAGCTACGAGCAGTACTTC. It is translated as CASSTESGSYEQYF. The J gene is TRBJ2-7, the V gene TRBV19, with 8 bases matching TRBD2. The germline gives CDR1 LNHDA, CDR2 SQIVND (reference sequence). After removal of 4 bases from V and 3 bases from J, the junction contained 5 bases not matched to a gene. The CDR3 covers 14 residues.

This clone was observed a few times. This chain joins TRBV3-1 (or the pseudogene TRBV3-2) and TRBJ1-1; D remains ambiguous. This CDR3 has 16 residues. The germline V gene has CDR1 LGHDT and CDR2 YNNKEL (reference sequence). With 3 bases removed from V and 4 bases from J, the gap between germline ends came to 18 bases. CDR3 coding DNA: TGTGCCAGCAGCCAGGCTTACCCAGCTGGAGTCACTGAAGCTTTCTTT. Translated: CASSQAYPAGVTEAFF.

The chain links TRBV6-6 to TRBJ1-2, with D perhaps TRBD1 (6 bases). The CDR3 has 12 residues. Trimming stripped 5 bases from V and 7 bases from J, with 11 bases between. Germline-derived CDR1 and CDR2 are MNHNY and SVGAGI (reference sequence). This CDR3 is CASSVGGAGYTF. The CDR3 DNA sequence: TGTGCCAGCAGTGTGGGGGGGGCTGGCTACACCTTC.